Here is one T cell receptor (beta chain) with its context. These data come from a study of blood T cell repertoires in COVID-19. Losses at the gene ends were 7 bases for V and 2 bases for J; bases not matched to a gene: 19. Germline V CDR1 and CDR2: MGHRA, YSYEKL. The CDR3 covers 20 residues. The data were produced by immunoSEQ multiplex PCR, yet TCRdb's version contains in-frame clones alone and is incomplete. The table shows some 150,000 clones, with roughly 90% occurring only once. The rearrangement links TRBV4-1 to TRBJ2-2; 10 bases match TRBD2. Sequenced input: peripheral blood. The receptor was isolated from a woman aged 55-69 years who had recovered from COVID-19. CDR3 region: CASNPLSSGGLILNTGELFF. In DNA form, the CDR3 reads TGCGCCAGCAACCCTTTATCTAGCGGGGGACTAATCTTAAACACCGGGGAGCTGTTTTTT.